The T cell receptor beta chain described here comes from a study of Ad26.COV2.S vaccination and SARS-CoV-2 variants. CDR3 length equals 17 residues. CDR1 and CDR2 from the germline V gene are SGDLS and YYNGEE. After removal of 4 bases from V and 5 bases from J, the junction contained 12 bases not matched to a gene. The treatment here: around 19 received Ad26.COV2.S at low or high dose, single or two shots; 5 received placebo; per-sample allocation not given. Sampling took place 63 days after the first vaccine or placebo injection. Participants' vaccine, an Ad26 vector, delivered Wuhan-strain SARS-CoV-2 spike. Produced via immunoSEQ multiplex PCR; TCRdb's table is partial and in-frame only. The sample includes about half a million clones, about 89% of them seen just once. This clone appeared once. As yet, its antigen is unknown. General observations from the study: Non-spike TCR breadth did not differ much between vaccine and placebo recipients. Analytic work on TCR breadth and depth might have understated the full extent of total T cell responses.

The source was peripheral blood, collected in a trial of Ad26.COV2.S vaccine versus placebo. This chain uses TRBV9 with TRBJ2-5; 12 bases map to TRBD1. The TCR was taken from a person between 18 and 60 years old who received the Ad26.COV2.S COVID-19 vaccine or a placebo. This CDR3 reads CASSSSPGQGAEETQYF. CDR3 in DNA: TGTGCCAGCAGCTCGAGTCCGGGACAGGGGGCAGAGGAGACCCAGTACTTC.